A selection of T cell receptor beta chains follows, all from one sample in a study of T-cell reconstitution after alpha-beta-depleted transplantation in children. In TCRdb, the PCR reads were re-called with MiXCR into one record per CDR3 protein. The table includes around 130,000 distinct CDR3 sequences, about 9.9% detected once. The source material was PBMCs, mostly from graft donor cells, sampled 180 days after TCRalphabeta/CD19-depleted stem cell transplant. The origin of the receptors is a girl less than two years old who had a stem cell transplant for combined immunodeficiency, so the T cells may come from the graft donor. Both conserved end residues are part of each CDR3. A D gene is named only where the DNA matches it firmly. Rows give clone size only sometimes, using once, few, many, or a class for an expanded clone.

abundance | j_gene | d_gene | v_gene | CDR3nt | CDR3aa
. | TRBJ2-2 | . | TRBV28 | TGTGCCAGCAAAACGCCGTCAAGAGGGGGAGCGAACACCGGGGAGCTGTTTTTT | CASKTPSRGGANTGELFF
. | TRBJ2-2 | . | TRBV12-5 | TGTGCTAGTGGTTTCCCTCTCGGGAGCCAGACCGGGGAGCTGTTTTTT | CASGFPLGSQTGELFF
few | TRBJ1-1 | . | TRBV5-8 | TGTGCCAGCAGCTTGGGATTAGGCACTGAAGCTTTCTTT | CASSLGLGTEAFF
many | TRBJ2-3 | . | TRBV20-1 | TGCAGTGCTAGAGTGAGAGCCCCAGATACGCAGTATTTT | CSARVRAPDTQYF
. | TRBJ2-5 | . | TRBV12-3/TRBV12-4 | TGTGCCAGCAGTCCCTACGCCCGGGACCAGCAGACCCAGTACTTC | CASSPYARDQQTQYF
. | TRBJ2-3 | . | TRBV12-3/TRBV12-4 | TGTGCCAGCCGCCTCCATTCTTCCAGGCAGTATTTT | CASRLHSSRQYF
few | TRBJ2-3 | . | TRBV27 | TGTGCCAGCAGCGACGGGGGAGATACGCAGTATTTT | CASSDGGDTQYF
. | TRBJ1-2 | . | TRBV9 | TGTGCCAGCAGCGTAGACGCAAGGGGCGTGTTTGGCTACACCTTC | CASSVDARGVFGYTF
. | TRBJ1-1 | . | TRBV25-1 | TGTGCCAGCAGACCCAGGGTTGCCACTGAAGCTTTCTTT | CASRPRVATEAFF
. | TRBJ2-1 | . | TRBV29-1 | TGCAGCGTTGGGAGGAGGGGAAGCATGCTTAATCCGGCGGATGAGCAGTTCTTC | CSVGRRGSMLNPADEQFF
. | TRBJ2-1 | . | TRBV5-1 | TGCGCCAGCAGCTTGCCGGGGGCGTTATTCTTC | CASSLPGALFF
. | TRBJ2-7 | TRBD2 | TRBV3-1 | TGTGCCAGCAGCCAAGGACTAGCGGGATTCTACGAGCAGTACTTC | CASSQGLAGFYEQYF
. | TRBJ2-2 | . | TRBV5-6 | TGTGCCAGCAGACGGGAGTTCGCGAACACCGGGGAGCTGTTTTTT | CASRREFANTGELFF
. | TRBJ2-7 | . | TRBV12-3/TRBV12-4 | TGTGCCAGCAGTCCGACGGTATACTACGAGCAGTACTTC | CASSPTVYYEQYF
. | TRBJ2-5 | . | TRBV10-3 | TGTGCCATCAGCGCCCGGCCCGGGGGCGAGACCCAGTACTTC | CAISARPGGETQYF
many | TRBJ2-3 | TRBD2 | TRBV20-1 | TGCAGGGCGACTAGCGGGCGACCCACAGATACGCAGTATTTT | CRATSGRPTDTQYF
many | TRBJ2-3 | . | TRBV28 | TGTGCCAGCAGTTTACCAGTCACAGATACGCAGTATTTT | CASSLPVTDTQYF
. | TRBJ2-2 | . | TRBV11-2 | TGTGCCAGCAGCTACCCACTGCGGGACCTCACCGGGGAGCTGTTTTTT | CASSYPLRDLTGELFF
. | TRBJ2-7 | . | TRBV4-2 | TGTGCCAGCAGCCAAGATTGGGGATACCTTAGGAACGAGCAGTACTTC | CASSQDWGYLRNEQYF
. | TRBJ2-5 | . | TRBV5-1 | TGCGCCAGCAGCTTGGCAGGGCTACAGCGAGAGACCCAGTACTTC | CASSLAGLQRETQYF
. | TRBJ1-5 | . | TRBV12-3/TRBV12-4 | TGTGCCAGCAGTTTTGGGGCGTATCAGCCCCAGCATTTT | CASSFGAYQPQHF
. | TRBJ2-3 | TRBD2 | TRBV12-3/TRBV12-4 | TGTGCCAGCAGTTCGGGGGGTGTCACAGATACGCAGTATTTT | CASSSGGVTDTQYF
few | TRBJ2-1 | TRBD2 | TRBV20-1 | TGCAGTGCTTCTAGCGGGGGTTCCTACAATGAGCAGTTCTTC | CSASSGGSYNEQFF
. | TRBJ2-7 | . | TRBV10-3 | TGTGCCATCAGTGAGTCGTTTCCAGGGGAAGGAGAGCAGTACTTC | CAISESFPGEGEQYF
many | TRBJ1-3 | . | TRBV29-1 | TGCAGCGTTGGAGTCGGTAGCTCTGGAAACACCATATATTTT | CSVGVGSSGNTIYF
many | TRBJ2-5 | . | TRBV7-2 | TGTGCCAGCAGCTTCTTCAGGGGTTCAGAGACCCAGTACTTC | CASSFFRGSETQYF
few | TRBJ2-3 | . | TRBV5-1 | TGCGCCAGCAGCTTGGAACCTCCCCTGTCCGATACGCAGTATTTT | CASSLEPPLSDTQYF
many | TRBJ2-1 | TRBD2 | TRBV20-1 | TGCAGTGCTCCCGGACTAGCGAGGAATGAGCAGTTCTTC | CSAPGLARNEQFF
few | TRBJ2-3 | . | TRBV19 | TGTGCCAGTAGTGGGGGTACCTGGTCCTACACAGATACGCAGTATTTT | CASSGGTWSYTDTQYF
many | TRBJ2-2 | TRBD1 | TRBV7-9 | TGTGCCAGCAGCGAGACAGGGGGCGCATCGGGCACCGGGGAGCTGTTTTTT | CASSETGGASGTGELFF
few | TRBJ2-2 | . | TRBV6-5 | TGTGCCAGCAGTTACCTAAGGGTAAACACCGGGGAGCTGTTTTTT | CASSYLRVNTGELFF
. | TRBJ2-5 | TRBD1 | TRBV5-1 | TGCGCCAGCAGCCTGGACAGGGGCATTCAGGAGACCCAGTACTTC | CASSLDRGIQETQYF
. | TRBJ2-7 | . | TRBV4-2 | TGTGCCAGCCAACTAGCCCGCCTCGAGCAGTACTTC | CASQLARLEQYF
. | TRBJ2-5 | TRBD1 | TRBV11-1 | TGTGCCAGCAGCCCAGGACAGGGGGCCCAAGAGACCCAGTACTTC | CASSPGQGAQETQYF
few | TRBJ2-7 | TRBD2 | TRBV12-3/TRBV12-4 | TGTGCCAGCAGTTTTTCGGCTAGCGGGCACTCCTACGAGCAGTACTTC | CASSFSASGHSYEQYF
. | TRBJ2-7 | . | TRBV10-3 | TGTGCCATCAGTGGGTGGCAGGGGAGCTACGAGCAGTACTTC | CAISGWQGSYEQYF
. | TRBJ1-5 | TRBD1 | TRBV12-3/TRBV12-4 | TGTGCCAGCAGTGTCGGGACAGAGTATCAGCCCCAGCATTTT | CASSVGTEYQPQHF
. | TRBJ2-7 | . | TRBV20-1 | TGCAGTGCTCTGAACAGGTTCTCCTACGAGCAGTACTTC | CSALNRFSYEQYF
. | TRBJ2-1 | . | TRBV4-2 | TGTGTCTCAGGGGACTACAATGAGCAGTTCTTC | CVSGDYNEQFF
. | TRBJ2-5 | . | TRBV6-2/TRBV6-3 | TGTGCCAGCAGTTACCTCCGGGACCCCACAGAGACCCAGTACTTC | CASSYLRDPTETQYF
few | TRBJ1-5 | . | TRBV12-3/TRBV12-4 | TGTGCCAGCAGCCCGGGCCCTACCGAACATCAGCCCCAGCATTTT | CASSPGPTEHQPQHF
. | TRBJ2-7 | TRBD2 | TRBV10-3 | TGTGCCATCAGTGTCGGCCTCGAGCGGGGGACCTACGAGCAGTACTTC | CAISVGLERGTYEQYF
few | TRBJ2-1 | . | TRBV2 | TGTGCCAGCAGTGAATCAGTTCAGGAGTACAATGAGCAGTTCTTC | CASSESVQEYNEQFF
. | TRBJ2-1 | TRBD1 | TRBV14 | TGTGCCAGCAGCCAAGAACCCTTCAGGGACAGGGTCTACAATGAGCAGTTCTTC | CASSQEPFRDRVYNEQFF
. | TRBJ2-7 | . | TRBV30 | TGTGCCTGGAGTGCGGACAGAGGCTACGAGCAGTACTTC | CAWSADRGYEQYF